The rows below give T cell receptor beta chains drawn from one sample of a study of T cell responses to AZD1222 COVID-19 vaccine. The method was immunoSEQ multiplex PCR; TCRdb's version includes in-frame clones alone and lacks a portion of them. The table has some 200,000 clones, roughly 93% seen once. The input for sequencing was peripheral blood, taken on day 0 of AZD1222 vaccination. The source of these receptors is an adult in good health. Both conserved end residues are part of each CDR3. The order of the fields is J gene, V gene, clone size, D gene, CDR3 DNA, CDR3 protein. A D gene is named only where the DNA matches it firmly. Clone size, where shown, is once, few, many, or a class for clones that have expanded.

j_gene: TRBJ1-6; v_gene: TRBV11-2; abundance: few; d_gene: -; CDR3nt: TGTGCCAGCACCCCGAGCCATAATTCACCCCTCCACTTT; CDR3aa: CASTPSHNSPLHF
j_gene: TRBJ2-3; v_gene: TRBV7-6; abundance: -; d_gene: TRBD2; CDR3nt: TGTGCCAGCAGCCAGAGTAGCGGGGGGGCGGAAGGAACGCAGTATTTT; CDR3aa: CASSQSSGGAEGTQYF
j_gene: TRBJ2-7; v_gene: TRBV29-1; abundance: -; d_gene: -; CDR3nt: TGCAGCGTTGTTCAGGGTGCCTACGAGCAGTACTTC; CDR3aa: CSVVQGAYEQYF
j_gene: TRBJ2-7; v_gene: TRBV7-9; abundance: once; d_gene: -; CDR3nt: TGTGCCAGCAGCCCGCCCCCCGACTACGAGCAGTACTTC; CDR3aa: CASSPPPDYEQYF
j_gene: TRBJ2-5; v_gene: TRBV7-9; abundance: -; d_gene: TRBD1; CDR3nt: TGTGCCAGCAGCCCCGTGGACAGGGAAGAGACCCAGTACTTC; CDR3aa: CASSPVDREETQYF
j_gene: TRBJ1-5; v_gene: TRBV2; abundance: -; d_gene: TRBD1; CDR3nt: TGTGCCAGCAGCCTGGACAGGGTAAATCAGCCCCAGCATTTT; CDR3aa: CASSLDRVNQPQHF
j_gene: TRBJ2-7; v_gene: TRBV27; abundance: -; d_gene: -; CDR3nt: TGTGCCAGCAGTTTTCCTGGGAGTCCCTACGAGCAGTACTTC; CDR3aa: CASSFPGSPYEQYF
j_gene: TRBJ1-1; v_gene: TRBV7-3; abundance: once; d_gene: -; CDR3nt: TGTGCCAGCAGTTCTAAAGGCGTCGGGAACACTGAAGCTTTCTTT; CDR3aa: CASSSKGVGNTEAFF
j_gene: TRBJ2-7; v_gene: TRBV9; abundance: -; d_gene: -; CDR3nt: TGTGCCAGCAGTGCATCCTTGGGTGGCGAGCAGTACTTC; CDR3aa: CASSASLGGEQYF
j_gene: TRBJ1-2; v_gene: TRBV5-1; abundance: -; d_gene: TRBD1; CDR3nt: TGCGCCAGCAGCTTGGCCCCGGGACAGGGGGCATTCGATGGCTACACCTTC; CDR3aa: CASSLAPGQGAFDGYTF
j_gene: TRBJ1-2; v_gene: TRBV29-1; abundance: -; d_gene: -; CDR3nt: TGCAGCGCCCTGATGGCGGGCGGCTGGGATGGCTACACCTTC; CDR3aa: CSALMAGGWDGYTF
j_gene: TRBJ2-7; v_gene: TRBV10-3; abundance: -; d_gene: -; CDR3nt: TGTGCCATCGCCGGAAGCGGCGAGCAGTACTTC; CDR3aa: CAIAGSGEQYF
j_gene: TRBJ2-2; v_gene: TRBV11-1; abundance: -; d_gene: -; CDR3nt: TGTGCCAGCAGCTTTGCGGGTGCGGCCGGGGAGCTGTTTTTT; CDR3aa: CASSFAGAAGELFF
j_gene: TRBJ2-7; v_gene: TRBV9; abundance: -; d_gene: -; CDR3nt: TGTGCCAGCAGCGTAGCTTACGGGGAGGACTACGAGCAGTACTTC; CDR3aa: CASSVAYGEDYEQYF
j_gene: TRBJ2-1; v_gene: TRBV4-1; abundance: -; d_gene: TRBD2; CDR3nt: TGCGCCAGCAGCCAAGGAACTAGCGGGAGTAGCTCCTACAATGAGCAGTTCTTC; CDR3aa: CASSQGTSGSSSYNEQFF
j_gene: TRBJ1-6; v_gene: TRBV28; abundance: -; d_gene: -; CDR3nt: TGTGCCAGCAGCCTGGCAGGGGTTTTTAATTCACCCCTCCACTTT; CDR3aa: CASSLAGVFNSPLHF
j_gene: TRBJ1-4; v_gene: TRBV5-1; abundance: -; d_gene: TRBD1; CDR3nt: TGCGCCAGCAGCTTGGCCGGGGGACAGGGACTTGAAAAACTGTTTTTT; CDR3aa: CASSLAGGQGLEKLFF
j_gene: TRBJ1-2; v_gene: TRBV12-3/TRBV12-4; abundance: -; d_gene: -; CDR3nt: TGTGCCAGCAGTTATCCCTCGGGGGATGGCTACACCTTC; CDR3aa: CASSYPSGDGYTF
j_gene: TRBJ2-2; v_gene: TRBV5-5; abundance: -; d_gene: TRBD1; CDR3nt: TGTGCCAGCAGATCCTCCGGGACAGTGAACACCGGGGAGCTGTTTTTT; CDR3aa: CASRSSGTVNTGELFF
j_gene: TRBJ2-7; v_gene: TRBV7-8; abundance: -; d_gene: -; CDR3nt: TGTGCCAGCAGCTTAGCGGCGGATCTCCTTCCCGGCGAGCAGTACTTC; CDR3aa: CASSLAADLLPGEQYF
j_gene: TRBJ1-6; v_gene: TRBV2; abundance: -; d_gene: -; CDR3nt: TGTGCCAGCAGTGTGTTCGGGGGCGCGGGGAATAATTCACCCCTCCACTTT; CDR3aa: CASSVFGGAGNNSPLHF
j_gene: TRBJ2-1; v_gene: TRBV7-9; abundance: -; d_gene: -; CDR3nt: TGTGCCAGCAGCTTATGGAAAAGTCGGCGGTCCTACAATGAGCAGTTCTTC; CDR3aa: CASSLWKSRRSYNEQFF
j_gene: TRBJ2-3; v_gene: TRBV7-3; abundance: -; d_gene: TRBD1; CDR3nt: TGTGCCAGCAGCTCCGGACAGGCAAGCACAGATACGCAGTATTTT; CDR3aa: CASSSGQASTDTQYF
j_gene: TRBJ1-6; v_gene: TRBV5-4; abundance: -; d_gene: -; CDR3nt: TGTGCCAGCAGCTTGGATCGGGTTGGTAATTCACCCCTCCACTTT; CDR3aa: CASSLDRVGNSPLHF
j_gene: TRBJ2-5; v_gene: TRBV5-6; abundance: -; d_gene: TRBD2; CDR3nt: TGTGCCAGCAGCCGGACTAGCGGTGATCCCGTGACCCAGTACTTC; CDR3aa: CASSRTSGDPVTQYF
j_gene: TRBJ2-1; v_gene: TRBV20-1; abundance: few; d_gene: TRBD2; CDR3nt: TGCAGTGCTAGTAGGCTAGCGGAATACAATGAGCAGTTCTTC; CDR3aa: CSASRLAEYNEQFF
j_gene: TRBJ2-2; v_gene: TRBV7-6; abundance: -; d_gene: -; CDR3nt: TGTGCCAGCAGCCCTGCCGAACCGAGCGGGGAGCTGTTTTTT; CDR3aa: CASSPAEPSGELFF
j_gene: TRBJ1-3; v_gene: TRBV10-3; abundance: -; d_gene: -; CDR3nt: TGTGCCATCAGTGAGGCAGGGTCTGGAAACACCATATATTTT; CDR3aa: CAISEAGSGNTIYF
j_gene: TRBJ2-3; v_gene: TRBV7-3; abundance: once; d_gene: TRBD2; CDR3nt: TGTGCCAGCAGCTCACCGACTAGCGGGAGTACAGATACGCAGTATTTT; CDR3aa: CASSSPTSGSTDTQYF
j_gene: TRBJ2-3; v_gene: TRBV9; abundance: -; d_gene: -; CDR3nt: TGTGCCAGCAGCGTCTCAGCTACAGATACGCAGTATTTT; CDR3aa: CASSVSATDTQYF
j_gene: TRBJ2-7; v_gene: TRBV7-9; abundance: -; d_gene: -; CDR3nt: TGTGCCAGCAGCTTAGCCGGGACTGTCTACGAGCAGTACTTC; CDR3aa: CASSLAGTVYEQYF
j_gene: TRBJ1-1; v_gene: TRBV13; abundance: -; d_gene: TRBD1; CDR3nt: TGTGCCAGCAGCATTGGGACAGGGGGGGTGAACACTGAAGCTTTCTTT; CDR3aa: CASSIGTGGVNTEAFF
j_gene: TRBJ1-5; v_gene: TRBV15; abundance: -; d_gene: -; CDR3nt: TGTGCCACCAGCAGGTGGCGGTCAGCCCCAGCATTT; CDR3aa: CATSRWRSAPAF
j_gene: TRBJ2-1; v_gene: TRBV9; abundance: -; d_gene: TRBD2; CDR3nt: TGTGCCAGCAGCGTAGAGGAAGGACTAGGAATTGAGCAGTTCTTC; CDR3aa: CASSVEEGLGIEQFF
j_gene: TRBJ1-2; v_gene: TRBV5-1; abundance: -; d_gene: -; CDR3nt: TGCGCCAGCAGCTTGGGAGGACGGGTGGGCTATGGCTACACCTTC; CDR3aa: CASSLGGRVGYGYTF
j_gene: TRBJ2-7; v_gene: TRBV29-1; abundance: -; d_gene: -; CDR3nt: TGCAGCGTTGAAACAGACCTCGAGCAGTACTTC; CDR3aa: CSVETDLEQYF
j_gene: TRBJ1-2; v_gene: TRBV2; abundance: -; d_gene: -; CDR3nt: TGTGCCAGCAGTGCCGGGAGGGCCCGCACGGGGGGCTACACCTTC; CDR3aa: CASSAGRARTGGYTF
j_gene: TRBJ1-1; v_gene: TRBV12-5; abundance: -; d_gene: TRBD1; CDR3nt: TGTGCTAGTGGTTTGGGACAGGGGTTGAACACTGAAGCTTTCTTT; CDR3aa: CASGLGQGLNTEAFF
j_gene: TRBJ1-5; v_gene: TRBV7-2; abundance: few; d_gene: -; CDR3nt: TGTGCCAGCAGCTCGGACCCTAGCAATCAGCCCCAGCATTTT; CDR3aa: CASSSDPSNQPQHF